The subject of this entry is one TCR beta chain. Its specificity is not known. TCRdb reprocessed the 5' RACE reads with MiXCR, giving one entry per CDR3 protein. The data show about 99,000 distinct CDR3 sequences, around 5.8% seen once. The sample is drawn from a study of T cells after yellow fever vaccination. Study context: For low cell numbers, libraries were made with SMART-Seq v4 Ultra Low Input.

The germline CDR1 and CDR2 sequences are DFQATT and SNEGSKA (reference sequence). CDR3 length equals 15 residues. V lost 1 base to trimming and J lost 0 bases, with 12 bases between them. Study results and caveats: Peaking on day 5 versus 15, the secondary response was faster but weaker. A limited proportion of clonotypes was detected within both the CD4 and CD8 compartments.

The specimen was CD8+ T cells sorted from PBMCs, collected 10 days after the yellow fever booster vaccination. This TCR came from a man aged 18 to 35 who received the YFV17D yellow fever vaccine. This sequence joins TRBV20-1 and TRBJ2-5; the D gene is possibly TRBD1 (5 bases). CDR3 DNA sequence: TGCAGTGCTAGAGTATATGACAGAAACCAAGAGACCCAGTACTTC. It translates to CSARVYDRNQETQYF.